A single sample is the source of the 13 T cell receptor beta chains below, sequenced in a study of Graves' ophthalmopathy and Graves' hyperthyroidism. RNA transcripts were the source from which TCR beta CDR3 regions were amplified. Amplification began with first-round RT-PCR using HTBI primers, then second-round multiplex PCR was performed. TCRdb itself ran the multiplex PCR reads through MiXCR, one entry per CDR3 protein. The sample shows 300,000 to 450,000 distinct CDR3 sequences, approximately 17% of them seen only once. Sequencing input: peripheral blood. Source of these receptors: an adult woman with stable Graves' hyperthyroidism.

This clonotype was found a few times. The chain couples TRBV7-2 to TRBJ2-7, with 8 bases aligning to TRBD2. From germline, CDR1 is SGHTA and CDR2 FQGNSA. The CDR3 has 18 amino acids. J lost 2 bases, V lost 5 bases, and 17 bases had no gene match. The CDR3 protein is CASSIRYLAGGSTYEQYF. Written as DNA, the CDR3 is TGTGCCAGCAGCATACGCTATCTAGCGGGCGGTTCAACCTACGAGCAGTACTTC.

This clonotype was recorded a few times. The chain combines TRBV19 with TRBJ2-7; a weak D match, TRBD2 (5 bases). Germline V gives CDR1 LNHDA, CDR2 SQIVND (reference sequence). The CDR3 contains 13 residues. V was pared by 4 bases and J by 6 bases, with 13 bases between. The CDR3 protein is CASSNPPGSEQYF. For the CDR3, the DNA is TGTGCCAGTAGTAACCCGCCGGGGAGCGAGCAGTACTTC. Together with reference TRBV19 and TRBJ2-7, the CDR3 gives the full variable domain: DGGITQSPKYLFRKEGQNVTLSCEQNLNHDAMYWYRQDPGQGLRLIYYSQIVNDFQKGDIAEGYSVSREKKESFPLTVTSAQKNPTAFYLCASSNPPGSEQYFGPGTRLTVT.

The chain combines TRBV5-1 with TRBJ1-2; tentative D call: TRBD1 (6 bases). CDR1 is SGHRS, CDR2 YFSETQ, per germline. Trimming took off 0 bases at V and 7 bases at J, with 10 bases between the two ends. This CDR3 is built from 13 residues. CDR3 sequence reads: CASSLGQAVGYTF. CDR3 coding DNA: TGCGCCAGCAGCTTGGGACAGGCAGTTGGCTACACCTTC.

The CDR3 loop reads CASSTVGWGAEAFF. Here the CDR3 DNA reads TGTGCCAGCTCGACCGTTGGGTGGGGGGCTGAAGCTTTCTTT. The chain recombines TRBV6-1 with TRBJ1-1; weak D call: TRBD1 (5 bases). There are 14 residues in the CDR3. The V gene lost 8 bases and the J gene lost 6 bases, with 19 bases spanning the gap. The germline V gene encodes CDR1 MNHNS and CDR2 SASEGT.

This clonotype was recorded many times. The gene calls are TRBV28 and TRBJ2-5; D unclear. Germline V gene sequence: CDR1 MDHEN, CDR2 SYDVKM. V was pared by 4 bases and J by 1 base, with 10 bases between. This CDR3 is built from 14 residues. CDR3 nucleotide sequence: TGTGCCAGCAGTTCGTGGGCAGCCCAAGAGACCCAGTACTTC. The encoded protein is CASSSWAAQETQYF.

This clonotype was detected a few times. A much bigger clone sits one base away, suggesting this may be a read error. This chain uses TRBV29-1 with TRBJ2-4, with 9 bases identical to TRBD1. This CDR3 has 17 residues. The V gene's germline CDR1 is SQVTM and CDR2 ANQGSEA. As DNA, the CDR3 is TGCAGCGTTGAAGATCGCACAGGGGGCTATACCAAAAACATTAAGTACTTC. This gives the protein CSVEDRTGGYTKNIKYF.

In DNA, the CDR3 is TGTGCCAGCAGTTCGGTCCCCCGATCGTCCTACGAGCAGTACTTC. It encodes CASSSVPRSSYEQYF. This chain joins TRBV28 and TRBJ2-7; D unresolved. The CDR3 covers 15 residues. Trimming took 4 bases from V and 1 from J, leaving 14 bases between them. Germline CDR1 and CDR2: MDHEN and SYDVKM.

This clonotype appeared a single time. V usage is TRBV20-1 and J usage is TRBJ2-5; TRBD2 agrees at 10 bases. CDR1 is DFQATT and CDR2 is SNEGSKA in the germline V gene (reference sequence). V shed 4 bases and J 4 bases; nucleotides not matched to a gene: 6. This CDR3 comprises 14 residues. CDR3 protein: CSAISLAGVETQYF. As DNA, the CDR3 is TGCAGTGCTATATCCCTAGCGGGGGTAGAGACCCAGTACTTC.

This clonotype was recorded many times. The CDR3: CATSRDPGLGLEQYF. CDR3 bases: TGTGCCACCAGCAGAGATCCGGGACTAGGGCTCGAGCAGTACTTC. The chain has TRBV15 and TRBJ2-7; TRBD2 matches 8 bases. Trimming removed 0 bases from V and 6 bases from J; junction bases left unmatched: 7. Per germline, CDR1 LNHNV and CDR2 YYDKDF (reference sequence). The CDR3 is made up of 15 amino acids.

Many counts were recorded for this clonotype. The chain recombines TRBV29-1 with TRBJ1-1; D gene uncertain. Germline assignment: CDR1 SQVTM and CDR2 ANQGSEA. The CDR3 loop spans 11 amino acids. V lost 4 bases and J 5 bases, leaving 8 bases between the germline ends. This CDR3 reads CSVGDTTEAFF. In DNA form, the CDR3 reads TGCAGCGTTGGAGACACTACTGAAGCTTTCTTT.

Details on this clonotype: At one of its ends the junction is not consistent with the germline gene, which may arise from a read error. V gene TRBV7-8 combines with J gene TRBJ1-1; no firm D call. The CDR3 is 13 amino acids. CDR1 and CDR2 from the germline V gene are SGHVS and FQNEAQ. CDR3 residues: CASSSRVNTEALF. The DNA for the CDR3 is TGTGCCAGCAGCTCTAGGGTGAACACTGAAGCTCTCTTT. The variable domain in full, with the rest retrieved from reference TRBV7-8 and TRBJ1-1, is GAGVSQSPRYKVAKRGQDVALRCDPISGHVSLFWYQQALGQGPEFLTYFQNEAQLDKSGLPSDRFFAERPEGSVSTLKIQRTQQEDSAVYLCASSSRVNTEALFGQGTRLTVV.

This clonotype has a count of ten or more. The rearrangement links TRBV28 to TRBJ2-7, with 8 positions matching TRBD2. V lost 7 bases, J lost 5 bases, and 10 bases stayed unmatched. Germline values: CDR1 MDHEN, CDR2 SYDVKM. This CDR3 has 14 residues. The CDR3 bases are TGTGCCAGCACTAGCGGGCCCTCAAGCCACGAGCAGTACTTC. Its protein product is CASTSGPSSHEQYF.

The chain recombines TRBV2 with TRBJ1-4; 9 nucleotides line up with TRBD1. There are 13 residues in the CDR3. V gave up 6 bases and J gave up 6 bases; unmatched junction bases: 2. The germline gives CDR1 SNHLY, CDR2 FYNNEI. CDR3 residues: CASRRDRDEKLFF. DNA of the CDR3: TGTGCCAGCAGGCGGGACAGGGATGAAAAACTGTTTTTT.